One and the same sample provided the 17 T cell receptor delta chains below, sequenced in a study of gamma-delta T cells after stem cell transplantation. TCRdb re-processed the RT-PCR reads via CATT. Of about 3,200 delta-chain clones listed, approximately 5% are singletons. Sequencing was carried out using gamma-delta T cells. The receptors originated from a human donor. It is not recorded whose cells these are; they may come from a transplant donor.

As concerns this clone: A far larger clone is just one base off, so this is likely a read error. The chain is built from TRDV2 and TRDJ3, with 10 bases identical to TRDD3. V lost 3 bases to trimming and J lost 0 bases; unmatched junction nucleotides: 13. CDR3 length: 21 residues. Germline assignment: CDR1 GEAIGNYY and CDR2 EKD. The CDR3 is CACDPVRTGGSNSWDTRQMFF. The CDR3 DNA is TGTGCCTGTGACCCCGTGCGTACTGGGGGATCAAACTCCTGGGACACCCGACAGATGTTTTTC.

The V and J genes are TRDV2 and TRDJ1; TRDD3 matches at 13 bases. The CDR3 extends over 17 amino acids. The trim removed 3 bases at V and 2 bases at J, leaving 8 bases unmatched. Germline assignment: CDR1 GEAIGNYY and CDR2 EKD. The chain's CDR3 is CACDPLLGDTQTDKLIF. CDR3 nucleotide sequence: TGTGCCTGTGACCCTTTACTGGGGGATACGCAAACCGATAAACTCATCTTT.

This clone was counted a few times. A single base is all that separates this from a far larger clone, so a read error is likely. The chain couples TRDV2 to TRDJ1; the match to TRDD3 covers 10 bases. The CDR3 runs to 20 residues. V shed 1 base, J shed 1 base, and the junction held 17 bases outside the gene matches. The germline V gene encodes CDR1 GEAIGNYY and CDR2 EKD. The CDR3 DNA follows: TGTGCCTGTGACACGGCCTATGGGGGGGATACGCGGGGGGCCACCGATAAACTCATCTTT. Its protein product is CACDTAYGGDTRGATDKLIF.

Judged by abundance, this clone is medium-sized. This chain uses TRDV2 with TRDJ1; no reliable D call. The CDR3 extends over 15 amino acids. V was trimmed by 0 bases and J by 5 bases, leaving 15 bases between them. Looked up from germline, CDR1 is GEAIGNYY and CDR2 is EKD. The CDR3 spells CACDTVVRPADKLIF. The CDR3 DNA reads TGTGCCTGTGACACCGTGGTACGCCCCGCAGATAAACTCATCTTT.

For this clone: A read error likely explains this, since a far larger clone differs by one base. Different DNA sequences within this sample yield the same CDR3. This rearrangement joins TRDV2 to TRDJ1; D may be TRDD3 (6 bases). V dropped 0 bases and J dropped 0 bases, with 19 bases sitting between them. Germline CDR1 GEAIGNYY, CDR2 EKD. This CDR3 is 18 amino acids long. The DNA of the CDR3 is TGTGCCTGTGACACCCTTACGGGGGGAAACCATTACACCGATAAACTCATCTTT. Its protein is CACDTLTGGNHYTDKLIF.

This clone was recorded at least ten times. This sequence is one base from a far larger clone and is likely a read error. This CDR3 is also generated by other DNA sequences in the sample. The chain joins TRDV2 to TRDJ1, with 8 bases that match TRDD3. The CDR3 extends over 15 amino acids. CDR1 and CDR2 from the germline V gene are GEAIGNYY and EKD. CDR3 amino acids: CACFVLGVATDKLIF. CDR3 nucleotide sequence: TGTGCCTGCTTCGTACTGGGGGTCGCCACCGATAAGCTCATCTTT.

This clone was seen a few times. This DNA's translation and the protein TCRdb lists, from a much larger clone, do not match at residue 3, likely due to a read error; the protein shown is translated from the DNA. The chain couples TRDV2 to TRDJ1, with 11 positions matching TRDD3. The CDR3 covers 17 residues. Germline V gene data show CDR1 as GEAIGNYY and CDR2 as EKD. CDR3 in DNA: TGTGCCCGTGACGTACTGGGGGATAGGGAGTACACCGATAAACTCATCTTT. Its protein product is CARDVLGDREYTDKLIF.

In regard to this clone: The translation of this DNA and the TCRdb protein of a much larger clone differ at residue 11, probably owing to a read error; the protein shown here is translated from the DNA. The CDR3 loop is CACDTQGLGDARRETDKLIF. As DNA, the CDR3 is TGTGCCTGTGACACCCAGGGGTTGGGGGATGCGCGGAGGGAAACCGATAAACTCATCTTT. The chain recombines TRDV2 with TRDJ1, with 8 bases aligning to TRDD3. The CDR3 has 20 residues. The trim removed 0 bases at V and 2 bases at J, leaving 19 bases unmatched. Germline V gene data show CDR1 as GEAIGNYY and CDR2 as EKD.

Notes on this clone: The translation of this DNA and the TCRdb protein of a much larger clone differ at residue 9, probably owing to a read error; the protein shown here is translated from the DNA. The chain joins TRDV2 to TRDJ1, with 11 positions matching TRDD3. The CDR3 has 18 residues. Germline CDR1 and CDR2: GEAIGNYY and EKD. The J segment lost 0 bases and the V segment lost 3 bases, leaving 11 bases of the junction unmatched. The DNA for the CDR3 is TGTGCCTGTGACGTACTGGGGGATAAGGAGGGGCACACCGATAAACTCATCTTT. Its translation: CACDVLGDKEGHTDKLIF.

By sample fraction, this clone is medium-sized. Different DNA sequences within this sample yield the same CDR3. The genes are TRDV2 and TRDJ1; TRDD3 agrees at 9 bases. Germline V gene data show CDR1 as GEAIGNYY and CDR2 as EKD. The CDR3 spans 22 residues. Unmatched junction bases numbered 26, after V lost 1 base and J lost 3 bases. The CDR3 spells CACDTMLSRPDAGDTQSDKLIF. CDR3 in DNA: TGTGCCTGTGACACGATGCTGTCACGGCCTGACGCTGGGGATACGCAGTCCGATAAACTCATCTTT.

This clone has a handful of counts. TCRdb shows a much larger clone's protein in place of this DNA's translation, and the two differ at residue 7, likely through a read error; the protein shown is translated from the DNA. The CDR3 region has the DNA TGTGCCTGTGACACCGTGGAGTCTCCGTACACCGATAAACTCATCTTT. Translated, it gives CACDTVESPYTDKLIF. This sequence joins TRDV2 and TRDJ1; D not certain. CDR3 length equals 16 residues. Germline lookup yields CDR1 GEAIGNYY and CDR2 EKD. Trimming cost V 0 bases and J 0 bases, with 13 bases left between them.

This clone is labeled medium-sized. A single base separates this from a much larger clone, so it may be a read error. This specimen includes other DNA sequences encoding the same CDR3. This chain joins TRDV2 and TRDJ1; no definite D call. Trimming removed 1 base from V and 0 bases from J, with 17 bases in between. Germline V CDR1 and CDR2: GEAIGNYY, EKD. The CDR3 length is 17 residues. CDR3 nucleotides: TGTGCCTGTGACACGGTGGGAGACCCCGAGGACACCGATAAACTCATCTTT. Its protein product is CACDTVGDPEDTDKLIF.

A note on this clone: Since a far larger clone is one base different, this is likely a read error. Distinct nucleotide sequences in the sample also encode this CDR3. The CDR3 region is CACDTVGDIRSTDKLIF. In DNA, the CDR3 is TGTGCCTGTGACACGGTGGGGGATATAAGGTCCACCGATAAACTCATCTTT. The chain employs TRDV2 and TRDJ1; 9 bases map to TRDD3. V dropped 1 base and J dropped 1; count of bases not matched to a gene: 9. This CDR3 comprises 17 residues. The germline V gene encodes CDR1 GEAIGNYY and CDR2 EKD.

This clone appeared a few times. The protein given by TCRdb reflects a much larger clone and differs at residue 9 from this DNA's translation, likely from a read error; the protein shown is the DNA's translation. The gene calls are TRDV2 and TRDJ1; TRDD3 agrees at 7 bases. CDR1 and CDR2 from the germline V gene are GEAIGNYY and EKD. This CDR3 contains 16 residues. V dropped 1 base and J dropped 9; count of bases not matched to a gene: 16. The CDR3 DNA is TGTGCCTGTGACACGGTGGGGGACCCTCCTATGGGGGAACTCATCTTT. Translating it yields CACDTVGDPPMGELIF.

This clone is termed medium-sized. Other DNA sequences within the sample encode an identical CDR3. This chain links TRDV2 with TRDJ1; no clear D. The length of the CDR3 is 16 residues. Germline V gives CDR1 GEAIGNYY, CDR2 EKD. V lost 0 bases, J lost 0 bases, and 13 bases lay in between. CDR3 region: CACDTVTEGYTDKLIF. The CDR3 DNA reads TGTGCCTGTGACACCGTTACGGAAGGGTACACCGATAAACTCATCTTT.

Sample share makes this clone medium-sized (0.01 to 0.1%). Within the sample, other DNA sequences also encode this same CDR3. The V and J genes are TRDV2 and TRDJ1; TRDD3 is a possible D gene (5 bases). This CDR3 contains 17 residues. The germline V and J ends were trimmed by 1 base and 7 bases, with 24 bases remaining between them. Germline V lookup: CDR1 GEAIGNYY, CDR2 EKD. CDR3 region: CACDTVGSGGKGGKLIF. In DNA form, the CDR3 reads TGTGCCTGTGACACAGTAGGATCGGGGGGCAAGGGTGGTAAACTCATCTTT.

Concerning this clone itself: One base separates it from a far larger clone, so it is likely a read error. Other DNA sequences of this sample code for an identical CDR3. This chain links TRDV2 with TRDJ1; TRDD3 agrees at 7 bases. Per germline, CDR1 GEAIGNYY and CDR2 EKD. This CDR3 has 16 amino acids. With V trimmed by 3 bases and J by 0 bases, 9 bases remained unmatched. The CDR3 nucleotides are TGTGCCTGTGACCCTCTGGGGGGGGCATACACCGATAAACTCATCTTT. Translated: CACDPLGGAYTDKLIF.